The 26 T cell receptor delta chains in this list originate from one sample, sequenced in a study of gamma-delta chains in newborns, infants, children. TCRdb processed the reads again with the CATT caller. Seen here are roughly 5,200 delta-chain clones, roughly 5.5% observed once, and the top ten hold roughly 6.1%. The sequenced material came from blood. These receptors originate from a child who was a newborn, infant or young child, either healthy, febrile or measles-vaccinated (not recorded which).

This clone came up a few times. The chain has TRDV2 and TRDJ4; 10 bases line up with TRDD3. The CDR3 runs to 16 residues. Germline V CDR1 and CDR2: GEAIGNYY, EKD. Trimming took 3 bases from V and 0 from J; bases not matched to a gene: 9. The CDR3 coding sequence is TGTGCCTGTGACCTCGTACTGGGGGATGCAACCAGACCCCTGATCTTT. It is translated as CACDLVLGDATRPLIF.

For this clone: A much bigger clone sits one base away, suggesting this may be a read error. This sample includes further DNA sequences coding for the same CDR3. J is TRDJ1 and V is TRDV2, with 7 bases that match TRDD3. The CDR3 sequence is 15 residues long. J lost 8 bases, V lost 7 bases, and 18 bases had no gene match. Looked up from germline, CDR1 is GEAIGNYY and CDR2 is EKD. CDR3: CACDLLSGGHGKLIF. The CDR3 DNA follows: TGTGCCTGCGACCTTCTCTCTGGGGGTCATGGGAAACTCATCTTT.

This clone ranks as medium-sized. V usage is TRDV2 and J usage is TRDJ3; 10 positions match TRDD3. V lost 3 bases and J lost 0; bases outside the gene matches: 13. CDR3 length: 21 residues. Per germline, CDR1 GEAIGNYY and CDR2 EKD. The CDR3: CACDQTTTGGSSSWDTRQMFF. For the CDR3, the DNA is TGTGCCTGTGACCAGACCACTACTGGGGGATCTAGCTCCTGGGACACCCGACAGATGTTTTTC.

The chain has TRDV2 and TRDJ1, with 13 bases aligning to TRDD3. After removal of 5 bases from V and 0 bases from J, the junction contained 23 bases not matched to a gene. Germline CDR1 GEAIGNYY, CDR2 EKD. The CDR3 has 22 amino acids. The CDR3: CACAPLPTGGYGRVEYTDKLIF. CDR3 nucleotide sequence: TGTGCCTGTGCCCCACTTCCTACTGGGGGATACGGGCGAGTCGAGTACACCGATAAACTCATCTTT.

The chain uses TRDV2 and TRDJ1, with D perhaps TRDD2 (6 bases). This CDR3 region has 20 residues. The V gene lost 3 bases and the J gene lost 0 bases, with 28 bases spanning the gap. Germline-derived CDR1 and CDR2 are GEAIGNYY and EKD. The CDR3 bases are TGTGCCTGTGACGCGCTTCCTCTAGTCGACAGACCAGGGGACACCGATAAACTCATCTTT. The encoded protein is CACDALPLVDRPGDTDKLIF.

This clone was seen a few times. A much larger clone lies a single base off, so this may be a read error. Other DNA sequences in the sample encode the same CDR3. This sequence joins TRDV2 and TRDJ1, with TRDD3 identical over 11 bases. The V and J ends lost 0 bases and 3 bases, in that order; junction bases with no gene match: 5. This CDR3 comprises 16 residues. Germline CDR1 reads GEAIGNYY; CDR2 reads EKD. The CDR3 DNA reads TGTGCCTGTGACACCGTTTCTGGGGGATACTCCGATAAACTCATCTTT. Protein: CACDTVSGGYSDKLIF.

By its share, this clone is large (0.1 to 1%). Other DNA sequences of this sample code for an identical CDR3. The V and J genes are TRDV2 and TRDJ1; TRDD3 matches at 7 bases. Unmatched junction bases numbered 6, after V lost 0 bases and J lost 3 bases. CDR1 and CDR2 (germline): GEAIGNYY, EKD. This CDR3 comprises 15 residues. The CDR3 spells CACDTAGIHADKLIF. In DNA form, the CDR3 reads TGTGCCTGTGACACCGCTGGGATACACGCCGATAAACTCATCTTT.

Only a few counts were recorded for this clone. The chain employs TRDV2 and TRDJ1; 9 bases map to TRDD3. Looked up from germline, CDR1 is GEAIGNYY and CDR2 is EKD. J lost 2 bases, V lost 6 bases, and 6 bases had no gene match. The CDR3 length is 14 residues. CDR3 region: CACYVLGDTDKLIF. CDR3 coding DNA: TGTGCCTGTTACGTCCTGGGGGATACCGATAAACTCATCTTT.

Regarding this clone: Other DNA sequences in this specimen translate into the identical CDR3. As DNA, the CDR3 is TGTGCCTGTGACACCGTGGGGCCGCACACCGATAAACTCATCTTT. Translated, it gives CACDTVGPHTDKLIF. This chain links TRDV2 with TRDJ1; possibly TRDD3 for D (5 bases). Germline V gene data show CDR1 as GEAIGNYY and CDR2 as EKD. V lost 0 bases to trimming and J lost 0 bases, with 10 bases between them. The CDR3 has 15 amino acids.

This clone has more than one count but fewer than ten. One end of the junction fails to match germline, which may point to a read error. The chain is built from TRDV2 and TRDJ3; D unresolved. The CDR3 spans 15 residues. Germline-derived CDR1 and CDR2 are GEAIGNYY and EKD. The chain's CDR3 is CARDSLTWDTRQMFF. CDR3 nucleotides: TGTGCCCGTGACTCCCTCACCTGGGACACCCGACAGATGTTTTTC.

This clone occurred a few times. Possible read error: a much larger clone is one base away. The rearrangement links TRDV2 to TRDJ1, with 13 bases fitting TRDD3. Germline V gene lookup returns CDR1 GEAIGNYY and CDR2 EKD. J was trimmed by 4 bases and V by 3 bases; bases with no gene match: 10. The CDR3 extends over 17 amino acids. The CDR3 DNA follows: TGTGCCTGTGACTATCTGACTGGGGGATACGTTCTCGATAAACTCATCTTT. Protein product: CACDYLTGGYVLDKLIF.

The J gene is TRDJ1, the V gene TRDV2, with 11 bases that match TRDD3. The CDR3 has 15 amino acids. The germline V gene has CDR1 GEAIGNYY and CDR2 EKD. The trim removed 2 bases at V and 0 bases at J, leaving 1 base unmatched. DNA for the CDR3: TGTGCCTGTGACAGACTGGGGGATAACACCGATAAACTCATCTTT. Protein sequence: CACDRLGDNTDKLIF.

The chain is built from TRDV1 and TRDJ1; 10 bases are shared with TRDD3. The V and J ends lost 3 bases and 0 bases, in that order; junction bases with no gene match: 19. CDR1 and CDR2 (germline): TSWWSYY, QGS. This CDR3 spans 21 amino acids. CDR3 coding DNA: TGTGCTCTTGGGGAGAACTACGTCCTGGGGGATAGTTGGCGTTACACCGATAAACTCATCTTT. Its protein is CALGENYVLGDSWRYTDKLIF.

A remark on this clone: TCRdb's listed protein matches a much larger clone and diverges from this DNA's translation at residue 13, likely through a read error; the protein shown comes from the DNA. The CDR3 DNA sequence: TGTGCCTGTGACGGACTTACTGGGGGATACGGGTACAACGATAAACTCATCTTT. Translating gives CACDGLTGGYGYNDKLIF. The V call is TRDV2, the J call TRDJ1, with 13 bases lining up with TRDD3. This CDR3 comprises 18 residues. The germline V gene encodes CDR1 GEAIGNYY and CDR2 EKD. V lost 3 bases and J lost 4; bases outside the gene matches: 13.

In its sample, this clone was seen a few times. In the same sample, other DNA sequences code for this CDR3. The gene calls are TRDV1 and TRDJ1; 12 nucleotides align to TRDD3. Per germline, CDR1 TSWWSYY and CDR2 QGS. The CDR3 runs to 22 residues. V lost 3 bases to trimming and J lost 0 bases; unmatched junction nucleotides: 20. CDR3 region: CALGDSPHRHWGILYHTDKLIF. The CDR3 DNA reads TGTGCTCTTGGGGACTCACCTCATAGACACTGGGGGATACTGTACCACACCGATAAACTCATCTTT.

With respect to this clone: A clone one base away is much larger, so this may be a read error. V is TRDV2 and J is TRDJ1; D call uncertain. The CDR3 has 14 residues. The germline CDR1 and CDR2 sequences are GEAIGNYY and EKD. Trimming removed 3 bases from V and 0 bases from J, with 10 bases in between. Here the CDR3 reads CACDPAGHTDKLIF. The CDR3 nucleotides are TGTGCCTGTGACCCGGCTGGCCACACCGATAAACTCATCTTT.

The V gene is TRDV1, the J gene TRDJ1; perhaps TRDD3 as D (5 bases). Assignment of the J gene here rests on matching the DNA to germline, because TCRdb gives none. V was pared by 5 bases and J by 8 bases, with 18 bases between. Germline V gives CDR1 TSWWSYY, CDR2 QGS. The CDR3 is made up of 14 amino acids. The CDR3 coding sequence is TGTGCTCTTGGGAATGTTCGGGGGGTTCCAAAACTCATCTTT. Translated: CALGNVRGVPKLIF.

In its sample, this clone is medium-sized. Being one base from a much bigger clone, this may be a read error. The genes are TRDV2 and TRDJ3, with 9 bases identical to TRDD3. J lost 2 bases, V lost 2 bases, and 3 bases had no gene match. This CDR3 comprises 17 residues. CDR1 and CDR2 from the germline V gene are GEAIGNYY and EKD. The CDR3 bases are TGTGCCTGTGACAGTACTGGGGGAACCTGGGACACCCGACAGATGTTTTTC. It is translated as CACDSTGGTWDTRQMFF.

This clone is medium-sized within its sample. This CDR3 is CACDRALGNIWDTRQMFF. In DNA form, the CDR3 reads TGTGCCTGTGACAGAGCGCTGGGGAATATCTGGGACACCCGACAGATGTTTTTC. This chain uses TRDV2 with TRDJ3; TRDD3 is a possible D gene (6 bases). Germline assignment: CDR1 GEAIGNYY and CDR2 EKD. The germline V and J ends were trimmed by 2 bases and 3 bases, with 16 bases remaining between them. The CDR3 spans 18 residues.

In its sample, this clone ranks as medium-sized. The chain uses TRDV2 and TRDJ1; 13 bases map to TRDD3. The germline CDR1 and CDR2 sequences are GEAIGNYY and EKD. This CDR3 comprises 19 residues. The V segment lost 0 bases and the J segment 0 bases; nucleotides outside the gene matches: 9. The CDR3 here is CACDTLITGGYGDTDKLIF. The DNA of the CDR3 is TGTGCCTGTGACACCCTGATTACTGGGGGATACGGGGACACCGATAAACTCATCTTT.

The chain joins TRDV2 to TRDJ1, with TRDD3 matching over 7 bases. V trimming: 3 bases; J trimming: 8 bases; junction bases outside the gene matches: 17. The CDR3 runs 16 residues. Germline loops: CDR1 GEAIGNYY, CDR2 EKD. As DNA, the CDR3 is TGTGCCTGTGACGCTCTCGGGGGATTGGCGGAAACCAAACTCATCTTT. Translating it yields CACDALGGLAETKLIF.

This clone was counted a few times. DNA of the CDR3: TGTGCCTGTGACACACTGGGGGAGGATACTGCCTGGGACACCCGACAGATGTTTTTC. As protein: CACDTLGEDTAWDTRQMFF. V is TRDV2 and J is TRDJ3, with 9 bases lining up with TRDD3. Germline values: CDR1 GEAIGNYY, CDR2 EKD. The CDR3 totals 19 residues. V lost 1 base to trimming and J lost 2 bases; unmatched junction nucleotides: 8.

This clone has more than one count but fewer than ten. A much larger clone sits a single nucleotide away, making a read error possible. The CDR3 sequence: CACDTSYTGGRSWDIRQMFF. In DNA form, the CDR3 reads TGTGCCTGTGACACTTCCTATACTGGGGGCCGCTCCTGGGACATCCGACAGATGTTTTTC. The chain uses TRDV2 and TRDJ3; the match to TRDD3 covers 8 bases. The germline gives CDR1 GEAIGNYY, CDR2 EKD. The CDR3 runs to 20 residues.

This clone has only a few counts. Just one base apart from a much larger clone, this may be a read error. Within the sample, other DNA sequences also encode this same CDR3. CDR3 protein: CACDTVGDTLAAQLFF. For the CDR3, the DNA is TGTGCCTGTGACACCGTAGGGGATACGTTGGCAGCACAACTCTTCTTT. The rearrangement joins TRDV2 to TRDJ2; 9 nucleotides match TRDD3. This CDR3 is 16 amino acids long. Germline V gives CDR1 GEAIGNYY, CDR2 EKD. V gave up 0 bases and J gave up 6 bases; unmatched junction bases: 7.

This clone is classed as medium-sized. In the same sample, other DNA sequences code for this CDR3. The rearrangement joins TRDV2 to TRDJ1; D might be TRDD3 (5 bases). V lost 1 base and J 5 bases, leaving 16 bases between the germline ends. Germline assignment: CDR1 GEAIGNYY and CDR2 EKD. CDR3 length equals 15 residues. CDR3 amino acids: CACDTVSNTRDKLIF. CDR3 sequence (DNA): TGTGCCTGTGACACAGTGTCTAATACGCGGGATAAACTCATCTTT.

This clone was observed a few times. The chain joins TRDV2 to TRDJ2; 13 bases agree with TRDD3. Germline V gene lookup returns CDR1 GEAIGNYY and CDR2 EKD. V trimming: 0 bases; J trimming: 0 bases; junction bases outside the gene matches: 6. CDR3 length: 19 residues. CDR3 protein: CACDTVTGGYDSLTAQLFF. The CDR3 DNA reads TGTGCCTGTGACACCGTTACTGGGGGATACGATTCTTTGACAGCACAACTCTTCTTT.